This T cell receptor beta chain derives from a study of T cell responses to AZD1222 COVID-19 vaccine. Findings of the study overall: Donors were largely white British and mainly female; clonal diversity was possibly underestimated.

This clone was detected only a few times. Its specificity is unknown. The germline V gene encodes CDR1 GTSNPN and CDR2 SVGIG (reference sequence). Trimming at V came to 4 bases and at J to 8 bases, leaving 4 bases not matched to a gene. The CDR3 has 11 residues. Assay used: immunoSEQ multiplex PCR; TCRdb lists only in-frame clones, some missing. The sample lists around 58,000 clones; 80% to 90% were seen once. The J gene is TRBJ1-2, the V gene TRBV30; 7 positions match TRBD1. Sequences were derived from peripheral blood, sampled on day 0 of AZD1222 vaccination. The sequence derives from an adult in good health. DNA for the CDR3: TGTGCCTGGACAACAGGGGACGGCTACACCTTC. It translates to CAWTTGDGYTF.